Shown below are 22 T cell receptor beta chains from a single sample sequenced in a study of Ad26.COV2.S vaccination and SARS-CoV-2 variants. This table comes from immunoSEQ multiplex PCR, and its TCRdb copy is limited to in-frame clones, with some not included. The sample contains about 400,000 clones, approximately 86% of which appear only once. The sample's treatment: 15 to 20 received Ad26.COV2.S at low or high dose, single or two shots; a few received placebo; per-sample allocation not given. Specimens were obtained on day 63 following the first vaccine or placebo injection. The source was peripheral blood, collected in a trial of Ad26.COV2.S vaccine versus placebo. The source is a person aged 18 to 59 who received the Ad26.COV2.S COVID-19 vaccine or a placebo.

The chain carries TRBV7-9 and TRBJ2-3; tentative D call: TRBD1 (6 bases). CDR1 is SEHNR and CDR2 is FQNEAQ in the germline V gene (reference sequence). Trimming removed 1 base from V and 1 base from J, with 12 bases in between. CDR3 length: 16 amino acids. The CDR3 reads CASSLDQGWGTDTQYF. DNA for the CDR3: TGTGCCAGCAGCTTAGATCAGGGGTGGGGCACAGATACGCAGTATTTT.

This chain joins TRBV5-1 and TRBJ2-1, with a possible D match to TRBD1 (5 bases). This CDR3 has 14 amino acids. In germline, CDR1 is SGHRS, CDR2 YFSETQ. Trimming cost V 4 bases and J 7 bases, with 15 bases left between them. CDR3 region: CASSVRGSENEQFF. The CDR3 nucleotides read TGCGCCAGCAGCGTAAGGGGATCAGAGAATGAGCAGTTCTTC.

In its sample, this clone was seen once. The rearrangement uses TRBV4-3 and TRBJ2-3; D is possibly TRBD2 (5 bases). Germline V CDR1 and CDR2: LGHNA, YSLEER. CDR3 length equals 14 residues. V lost 5 bases and J 1 base, leaving 10 bases between the germline ends. CDR3 sequence (DNA): TGCGCCAGCAGCAAAGGTAGCGGCACAGATACGCAGTATTTT. It yields the protein CASSKGSGTDTQYF.

This chain connects TRBV24-1 to TRBJ2-2; 8 nucleotides align to TRBD2. The length of the CDR3 is 17 residues. V shed 0 bases and J 4 bases; nucleotides not matched to a gene: 6. Germline V gives CDR1 KGHDR, CDR2 SFDVKD. The CDR3 sequence: CATSDLTAGVGTGELFF. In DNA form, the CDR3 reads TGTGCCACCAGTGATTTGACAGCGGGGGTCGGCACCGGGGAGCTGTTTTTT.

The chain has TRBV10-3 and TRBJ1-1; the D is unclear. Germline CDR1 reads ENHRY; CDR2 reads SYGVKD. V was trimmed by 3 bases and J by 5 bases, leaving 13 bases between them. The CDR3 consists of 14 residues. CDR3 loop: CAISEGGSWTEAFF. The CDR3 DNA sequence: TGTGCCATCAGTGAAGGAGGGAGTTGGACTGAAGCTTTCTTT.

The V gene is TRBV3-1 (or the pseudogene TRBV3-2), the J gene TRBJ2-1; perhaps TRBD2 as D (5 bases). The CDR3 covers 13 residues. The germline V gene has CDR1 LGHDT and CDR2 YNNKEL (reference sequence). Trimming took 0 bases from V and 9 from J, leaving 9 bases between them. DNA of the CDR3: TGTGCCAGCAGCCAAGAAAGCGAGGGTGAGCAGTTCTTC. Translated: CASSQESEGEQFF.

This clone has a handful of counts. The chain is built from TRBV6-5 and TRBJ1-3; TRBD1 is a possible D gene (5 bases). The V end lost 6 bases, the J end lost 2 bases, and 14 bases lay between the germline ends. Germline CDR1 and CDR2: MNHEY and SVGAGI. The CDR3 sequence is 15 residues long. This chain's CDR3 is CASRLHRDAGNTIYF. CDR3 sequence (DNA): TGTGCCAGCAGACTCCACCGGGACGCTGGAAACACCATATATTTT.

This chain links TRBV11-2 with TRBJ2-7, with 14 bases fitting TRBD2. Trimming took 6 bases from V and 3 from J; bases not matched to a gene: 7. The V gene's germline CDR1 is SGHAT and CDR2 FQNNGV. The CDR3 extends over 16 amino acids. The CDR3 loop reads CASRGTTSGGVYEQYF. In DNA, the CDR3 is TGTGCCAGCAGGGGAACGACTAGCGGGGGGGTCTACGAGCAGTACTTC.

The V call is TRBV18, the J call TRBJ2-2, with D possibly being TRBD1 or TRBD2 (5 bases each). Germline V gene data show CDR1 as KGHSH and CDR2 as LQKENI. Trimming took 3 bases from V and 0 from J, leaving 14 bases between them. The CDR3 totals 17 residues. This CDR3 reads CASSPLRGPTNTGELFF. In nucleotides, the CDR3 is TGTGCCAGCTCACCTTTAAGGGGACCGACGAACACCGGGGAGCTGTTTTTT.

This chain's CDR3 is CASSTVVNTEAFF. In nucleotides, the CDR3 is TGTGCCAGCTCGACGGTAGTGAACACTGAAGCTTTCTTT. The chain has TRBV18 and TRBJ1-1; D gene uncertain. The germline V gene has CDR1 KGHSH and CDR2 LQKENI. The ends were cut back, 6 bases at V and 0 bases at J, with 8 bases in the middle. The CDR3 totals 13 residues.

This clone was counted between two and nine times. J is TRBJ1-5 and V is TRBV5-6; possibly TRBD1 for D (6 bases). The germline V and J ends were trimmed by 3 bases and 9 bases, with 16 bases remaining between them. The germline CDR1 and CDR2 sequences are SGHDT and YYEEEE. The CDR3 totals 14 residues. CDR3 loop: CASSSGAGLSPQHF. CDR3 DNA: TGTGCCAGCAGCTCGGGGGCAGGCCTATCGCCCCAGCATTTT.

This chain connects TRBV7-9 to TRBJ2-2; D is ambiguous. CDR1 is SEHNR, CDR2 FQNEAQ, per germline (reference sequence). Trimming took off 2 bases at V and 7 bases at J, with 8 bases between the two ends. The length of the CDR3 is 13 residues. Here the CDR3 DNA reads TGTGCCAGCAGCTTAATCACCGGCGGGGAGCTGTTTTTT. It yields the protein CASSLITGGELFF.

The chain couples TRBV6-5 to TRBJ1-4; maybe TRBD1 (6 bases). Germline CDR1 and CDR2: MNHEY and SVGAGI. This CDR3 region has 14 residues. The V and J ends lost 7 bases and 5 bases respectively, with 14 bases between them. CDR3 region: CASKGRGPNEKLFF. As DNA, the CDR3 is TGTGCCAGCAAGGGCAGGGGCCCCAATGAAAAACTGTTTTTT.

This chain connects TRBV2 to TRBJ1-2, with D tentatively TRBD1 (5 bases). This CDR3 has 12 residues. Germline values: CDR1 SNHLY, CDR2 FYNNEI. V was clipped by 2 bases and J by 6 bases, with 7 bases between them. CDR3 nucleotides: TGTGCCAGCAGTGAACAGGGTAATGGCTACACCTTC. Protein sequence: CASSEQGNGYTF.

This clone was observed a single time. The chain joins TRBV2 to TRBJ1-2; the D is unclear. The CDR3 runs 14 residues. CDR1 is SNHLY, CDR2 FYNNEI, per germline. Between the trimmed V and J ends, which lost 2 bases and 4 bases, there was a span of 11 bases. The CDR3 DNA is TGTGCCAGCAGTGAACGGGGAACCAGCTATGGCTACACCTTC. Protein sequence: CASSERGTSYGYTF. Complete variable domain (other parts from reference TRBV2 and TRBJ1-2): EPEVTQTPSHQVTQMGQEVILRCVPISNHLYFYWYRQILGQKVEFLVSFYNNEISEKSEIFDDQFSVERPDGSNFTLKIRSTKLEDSAMYFCASSERGTSYGYTFGSGTRLTVV.

The J gene is TRBJ2-2, the V gene TRBV19; perhaps TRBD2 as D (5 bases). CDR1 LNHDA and CDR2 SQIVND come from the germline V gene (reference sequence). The CDR3 is made up of 11 amino acids. Trimming shortened V by 8 bases and J by 6 bases, and 7 bases separated the two germline ends. The CDR3 DNA reads TGTGCCAGTGCCGGGGCCGGGGAGCTGTTTTTT. Its translation: CASAGAGELFF. The whole variable domain, filled in from reference TRBV19 and TRBJ2-2, reads DGGITQSPKYLFRKEGQNVTLSCEQNLNHDAMYWYRQDPGQGLRLIYYSQIVNDFQKGDIAEGYSVSREKKESFPLTVTSAQKNPTAFYLCASAGAGELFFGEGSRLTVL.

On this clone itself: At the DNA level, this CDR3 is encoded by other sequences in the same sample as well. The CDR3 bases are TGTGCCATCAGGGACACCGGGGAGCTGTTTTTT. Amino acids: CAIRDTGELFF. This chain links TRBV10-3 with TRBJ2-2; no definite D call. The V end lost 6 bases, the J end lost 3 bases, and 2 bases lay between the germline ends. The CDR3 is 11 amino acids. Germline V gene sequence: CDR1 ENHRY, CDR2 SYGVKD.

The V and J genes are TRBV3-1 (or the pseudogene TRBV3-2) and TRBJ1-3; D ambiguous. The germline CDR1 and CDR2 sequences are LGHDT and YNNKEL (reference sequence). The CDR3 has 16 residues. Trimming removed 0 bases at V and 0 bases at J, with 9 bases between. The CDR3 loop reads CASSQDSGSSGNTIYF. CDR3 nucleotide sequence: TGTGCCAGCAGCCAAGATTCGGGGTCCTCTGGAAACACCATATATTTT.

This sequence joins TRBV5-5 and TRBJ2-1, with D unclear. This CDR3 has 13 amino acids. Trimming took off 3 bases at V and 9 bases at J, with 13 bases between the two ends. CDR1 is SGHKS and CDR2 is YYEKEE in the germline V gene (reference sequence). For the CDR3, the DNA is TGTGCCAGCAGCTCGACGTTGGCGCCTGAGCAGTTCTTC. The encoded protein is CASSSTLAPEQFF.

With regard to this clone: Within the sample, other DNA sequences also encode this same CDR3. The CDR3 spells CASSLGGTDTQYF. The DNA of the CDR3 is TGTGCCAGCAGCTTAGGGGGCACAGATACGCAGTATTTT. The rearrangement joins TRBV7-9 to TRBJ2-3; no definite D call. The germline V gene encodes CDR1 SEHNR and CDR2 FQNEAQ (reference sequence). CDR3 size: 13 residues. Deletions cut 1 base from V and 1 base from J, with 3 bases between.

This chain uses TRBV7-9 with TRBJ2-5; maybe TRBD1 (6 bases). The germline V gene has CDR1 SEHNR and CDR2 FQNEAQ (reference sequence). The CDR3 is 13 residues long. V gave up 4 bases and J gave up 7 bases, with 13 bases separating them. Here the CDR3 reads CASSWTEYGTQYF. The CDR3 nucleotides are TGTGCCAGCAGCTGGACAGAATATGGGACCCAGTACTTC.

The chain joins TRBV6-6 to TRBJ1-2; D not certain. Germline V lookup: CDR1 MNHNY, CDR2 SVGAGI (reference sequence). The V gene lost 10 bases and the J gene lost 5 bases, with 14 bases spanning the gap. The CDR3 is 12 amino acids. CDR3 region: CATLGVWYGYTF. The CDR3 DNA reads as TGTGCCACCCTGGGTGTTTGGTATGGCTACACCTTC.